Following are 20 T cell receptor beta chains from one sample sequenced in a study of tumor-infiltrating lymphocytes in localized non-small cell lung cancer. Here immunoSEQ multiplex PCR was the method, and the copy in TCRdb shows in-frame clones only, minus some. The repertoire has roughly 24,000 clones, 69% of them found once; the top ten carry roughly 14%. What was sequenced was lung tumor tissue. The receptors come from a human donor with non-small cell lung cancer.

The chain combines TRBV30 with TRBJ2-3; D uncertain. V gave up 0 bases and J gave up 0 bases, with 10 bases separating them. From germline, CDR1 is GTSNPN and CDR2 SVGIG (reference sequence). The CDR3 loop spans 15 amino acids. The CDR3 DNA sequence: TGTGCCTGGAGTGTAGGACGCCACAGCACAGATACGCAGTATTTT. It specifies CAWSVGRHSTDTQYF.

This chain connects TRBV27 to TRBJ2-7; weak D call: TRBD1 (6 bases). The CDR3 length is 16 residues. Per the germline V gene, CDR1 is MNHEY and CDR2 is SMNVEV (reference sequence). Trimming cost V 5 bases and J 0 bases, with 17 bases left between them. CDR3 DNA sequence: TGTGCCAGCAGTACCAGCGACAGGATGAGCTCCTACGAGCAGTACTTC. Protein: CASSTSDRMSSYEQYF.

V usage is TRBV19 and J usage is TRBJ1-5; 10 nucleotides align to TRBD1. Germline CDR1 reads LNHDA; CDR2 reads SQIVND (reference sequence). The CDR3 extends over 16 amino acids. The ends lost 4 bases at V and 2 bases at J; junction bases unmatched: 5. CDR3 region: CASSTKTGGGNQPQHF. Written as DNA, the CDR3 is TGTGCCAGTAGTACAAAGACAGGGGGCGGCAATCAGCCCCAGCATTTT.

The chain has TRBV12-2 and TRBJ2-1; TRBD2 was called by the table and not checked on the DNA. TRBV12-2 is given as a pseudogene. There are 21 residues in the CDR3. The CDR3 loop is CASRLAITGTSGRGSYNEQFF. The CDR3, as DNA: TGTGCAAGTCGCTTAGCCATCACCGGGACTAGCGGGAGGGGATCCTACAATGAGCAGTTCTTC.

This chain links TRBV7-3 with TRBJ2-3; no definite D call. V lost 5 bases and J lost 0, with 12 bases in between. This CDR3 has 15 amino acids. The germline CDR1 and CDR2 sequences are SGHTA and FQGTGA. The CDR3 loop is CASSPLGLSTDTQYF. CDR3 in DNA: TGTGCCAGCAGCCCCCTTGGGCTAAGCACAGATACGCAGTATTTT.

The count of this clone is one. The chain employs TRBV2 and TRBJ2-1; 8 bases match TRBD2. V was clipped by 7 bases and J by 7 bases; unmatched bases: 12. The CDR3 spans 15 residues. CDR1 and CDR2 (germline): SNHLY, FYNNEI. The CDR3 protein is CASNQRSGSSNEQFF. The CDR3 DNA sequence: TGTGCCAGCAACCAAAGAAGCGGGAGTTCTAATGAGCAGTTCTTC.

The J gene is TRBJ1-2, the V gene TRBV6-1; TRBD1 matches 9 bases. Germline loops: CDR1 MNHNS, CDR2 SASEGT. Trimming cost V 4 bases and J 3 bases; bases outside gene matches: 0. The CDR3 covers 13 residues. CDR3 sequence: CASSGQGDYGYTF. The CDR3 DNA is TGTGCCAGCAGTGGACAGGGGGACTATGGCTACACCTTC.

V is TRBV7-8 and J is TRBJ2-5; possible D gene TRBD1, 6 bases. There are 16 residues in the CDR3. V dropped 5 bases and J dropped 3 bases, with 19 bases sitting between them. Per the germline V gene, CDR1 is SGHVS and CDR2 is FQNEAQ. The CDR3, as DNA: TGTGCCAGCAGCGCCAAGGGCAGGGGAAGTGAAGAGACCCAGTACTTC. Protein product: CASSAKGRGSEETQYF.

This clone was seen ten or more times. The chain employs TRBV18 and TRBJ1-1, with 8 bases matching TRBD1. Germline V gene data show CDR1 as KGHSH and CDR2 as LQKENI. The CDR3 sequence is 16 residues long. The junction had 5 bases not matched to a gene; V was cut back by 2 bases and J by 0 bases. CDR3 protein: CASSPSLGQVNTEAFF. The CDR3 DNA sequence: TGTGCCAGCTCACCATCTCTGGGACAGGTGAACACTGAAGCTTTCTTT. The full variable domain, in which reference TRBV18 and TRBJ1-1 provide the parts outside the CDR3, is NAGVMQNPRHLVRRRGQEARLRCSPMKGHSHVYWYRQLPEEGLKFMVYLQKENIIDESGMPKERFSAEFPKEGPSILRIQQVVRGDSAAYFCASSPSLGQVNTEAFFGQGTRLTVV.

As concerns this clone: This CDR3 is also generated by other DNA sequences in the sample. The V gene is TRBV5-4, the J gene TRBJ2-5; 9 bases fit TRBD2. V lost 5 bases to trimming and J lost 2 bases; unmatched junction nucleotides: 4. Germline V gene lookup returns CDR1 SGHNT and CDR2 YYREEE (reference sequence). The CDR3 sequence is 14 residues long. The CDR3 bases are TGTGCCAGCAGTCTAGCGGGATCTCAAGAGACCCAGTACTTC. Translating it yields CASSLAGSQETQYF.

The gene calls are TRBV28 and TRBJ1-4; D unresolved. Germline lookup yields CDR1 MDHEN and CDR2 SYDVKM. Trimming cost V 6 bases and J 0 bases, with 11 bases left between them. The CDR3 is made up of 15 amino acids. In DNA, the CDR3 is TGTGCCAGCAGCCGTTTGCTTGCAACTAATGAAAAACTGTTTTTT. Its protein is CASSRLLATNEKLFF.

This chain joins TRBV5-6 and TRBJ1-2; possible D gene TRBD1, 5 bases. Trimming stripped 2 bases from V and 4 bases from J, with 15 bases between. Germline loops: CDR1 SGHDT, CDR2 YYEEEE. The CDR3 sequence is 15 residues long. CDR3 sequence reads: CASSFLGREGYGYTF. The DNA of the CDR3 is TGTGCCAGCAGCTTCCTTGGCAGGGAGGGCTATGGCTACACCTTC.

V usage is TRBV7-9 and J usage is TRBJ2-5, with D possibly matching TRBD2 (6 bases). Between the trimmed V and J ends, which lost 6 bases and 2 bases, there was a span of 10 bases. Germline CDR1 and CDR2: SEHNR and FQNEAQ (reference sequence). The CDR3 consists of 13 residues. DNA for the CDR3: TGTGCCAGCAGTGGGGGGTCTCAAGAGACCCAGTACTTC. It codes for CASSGGSQETQYF.

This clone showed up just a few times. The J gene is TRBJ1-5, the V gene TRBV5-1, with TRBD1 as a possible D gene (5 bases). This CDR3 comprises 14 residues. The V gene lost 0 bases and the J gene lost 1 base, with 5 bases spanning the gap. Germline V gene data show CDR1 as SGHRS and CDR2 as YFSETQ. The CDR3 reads CASSLGQSNQPQHF. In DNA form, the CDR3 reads TGCGCCAGCAGCTTGGGACAGAGCAATCAGCCCCAGCATTTT.

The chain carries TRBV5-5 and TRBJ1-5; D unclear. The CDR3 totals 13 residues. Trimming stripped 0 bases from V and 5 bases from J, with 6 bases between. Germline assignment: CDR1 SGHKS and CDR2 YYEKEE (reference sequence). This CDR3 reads CASSLGPDQPQHF. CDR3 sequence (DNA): TGTGCCAGCAGCTTGGGACCGGATCAGCCCCAGCATTTT.

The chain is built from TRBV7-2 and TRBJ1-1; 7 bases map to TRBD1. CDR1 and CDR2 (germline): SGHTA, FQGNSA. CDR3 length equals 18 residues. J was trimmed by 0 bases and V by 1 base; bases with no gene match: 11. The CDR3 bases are TGTGCCAGCAGCTTAGTGGGTGCAGGGGGGACGATGAACACTGAAGCTTTCTTT. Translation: CASSLVGAGGTMNTEAFF.

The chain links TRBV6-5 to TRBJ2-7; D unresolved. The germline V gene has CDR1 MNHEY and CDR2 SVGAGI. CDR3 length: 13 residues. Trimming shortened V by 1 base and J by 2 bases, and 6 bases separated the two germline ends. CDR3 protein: CASSYLQTYEQYF. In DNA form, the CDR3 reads TGTGCCAGCAGTTACTTACAGACCTACGAGCAGTACTTC.

CDR3 sequence: CASSLRVQDGYTF. The CDR3 DNA sequence: TGTGCCAGCAGCCTGAGGGTCCAGGATGGCTACACCTTC. The chain uses TRBV5-4 and TRBJ1-2; D uncertain. CDR1 is SGHNT, CDR2 YYREEE, per germline (reference sequence). Trimming cost V 4 bases and J 6 bases, with 13 bases left between them. This CDR3 spans 13 amino acids.

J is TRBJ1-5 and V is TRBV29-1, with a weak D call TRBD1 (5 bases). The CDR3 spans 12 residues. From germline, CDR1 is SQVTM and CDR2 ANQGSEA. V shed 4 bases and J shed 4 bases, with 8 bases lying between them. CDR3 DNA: TGCAGCGTTGGACAGTCAAATCAGCCCCAGCATTTT. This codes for CSVGQSNQPQHF. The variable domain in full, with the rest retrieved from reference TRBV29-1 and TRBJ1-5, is SAVISQKPSRDICQRGTSLTIQCQVDSQVTMMFWYRQQPGQSLTLIATANQGSEATYESGFVIDKFPISRPNLTFSTLTVSNMSPEDSSIYLCSVGQSNQPQHFGDGTRLSIL.

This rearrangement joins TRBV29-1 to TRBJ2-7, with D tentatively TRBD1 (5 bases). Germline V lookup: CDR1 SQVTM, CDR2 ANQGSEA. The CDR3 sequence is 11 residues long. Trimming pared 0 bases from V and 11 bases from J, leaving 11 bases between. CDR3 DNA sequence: TGCAGCGTTGAAGATAATGGGGCGGAGTACTTC. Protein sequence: CSVEDNGAEYF.